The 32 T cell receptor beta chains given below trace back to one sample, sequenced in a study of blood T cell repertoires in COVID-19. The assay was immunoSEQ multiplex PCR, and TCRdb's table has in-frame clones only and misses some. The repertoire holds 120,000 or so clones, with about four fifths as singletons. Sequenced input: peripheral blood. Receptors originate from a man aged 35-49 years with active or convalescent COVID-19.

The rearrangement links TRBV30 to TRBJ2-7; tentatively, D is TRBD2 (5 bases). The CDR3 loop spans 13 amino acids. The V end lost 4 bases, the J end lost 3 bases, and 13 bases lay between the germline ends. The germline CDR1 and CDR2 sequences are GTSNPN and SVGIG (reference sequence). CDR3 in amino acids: CAWTREGVYEQYF. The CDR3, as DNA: TGTGCCTGGACCCGGGAAGGCGTCTACGAGCAGTACTTC.

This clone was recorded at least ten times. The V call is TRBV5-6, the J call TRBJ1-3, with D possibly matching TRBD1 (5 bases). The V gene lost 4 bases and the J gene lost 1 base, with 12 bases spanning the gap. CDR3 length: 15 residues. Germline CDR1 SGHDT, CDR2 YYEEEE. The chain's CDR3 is CASSPGGISGNTIYF. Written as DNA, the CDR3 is TGTGCCAGCAGCCCCGGGGGGATTTCTGGAAACACCATATATTTT.

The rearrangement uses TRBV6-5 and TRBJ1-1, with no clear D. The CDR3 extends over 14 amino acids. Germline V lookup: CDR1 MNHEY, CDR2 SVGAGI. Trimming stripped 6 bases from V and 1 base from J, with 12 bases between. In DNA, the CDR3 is TGTGCCAGCAGCTATGCGGGGAAGAACACTGAAGCTTTCTTT. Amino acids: CASSYAGKNTEAFF.

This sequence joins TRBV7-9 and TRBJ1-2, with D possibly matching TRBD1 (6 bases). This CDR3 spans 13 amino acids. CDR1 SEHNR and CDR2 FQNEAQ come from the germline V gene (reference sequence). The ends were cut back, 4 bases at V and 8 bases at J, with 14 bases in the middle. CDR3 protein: CASSSRTAAGYTF. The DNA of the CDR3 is TGTGCCAGCAGCTCCCGGACAGCCGCCGGCTACACCTTC.

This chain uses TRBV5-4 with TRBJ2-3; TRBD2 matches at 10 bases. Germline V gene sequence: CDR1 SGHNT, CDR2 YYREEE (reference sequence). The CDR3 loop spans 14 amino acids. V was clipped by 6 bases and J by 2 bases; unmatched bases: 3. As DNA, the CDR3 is TGTGCCAGCAAGCGGGAGGGCATCACAGATACGCAGTATTTT. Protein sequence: CASKREGITDTQYF.

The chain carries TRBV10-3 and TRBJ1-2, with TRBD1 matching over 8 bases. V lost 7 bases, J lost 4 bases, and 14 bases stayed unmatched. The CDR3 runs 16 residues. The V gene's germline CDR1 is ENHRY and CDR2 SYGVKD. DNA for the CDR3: TGTGCCATCAACCTGTCGACAGGGGAATGGGGCTATGGCTACACCTTC. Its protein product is CAINLSTGEWGYGYTF.

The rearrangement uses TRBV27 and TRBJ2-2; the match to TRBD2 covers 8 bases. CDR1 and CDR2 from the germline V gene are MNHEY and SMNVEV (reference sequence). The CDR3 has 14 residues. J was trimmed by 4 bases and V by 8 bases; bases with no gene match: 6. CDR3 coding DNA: TGTGCCAGCCGAAGCGGGAGAGGCACCGGGGAGCTGTTTTTT. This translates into CASRSGRGTGELFF.

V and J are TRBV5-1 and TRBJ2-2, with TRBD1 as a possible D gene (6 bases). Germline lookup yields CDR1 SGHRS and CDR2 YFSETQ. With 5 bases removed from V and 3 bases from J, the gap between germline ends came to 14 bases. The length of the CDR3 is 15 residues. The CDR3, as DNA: TGCGCCAGCAGTGACAGGACCGTTTACACCGGGGAGCTGTTTTTT. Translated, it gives CASSDRTVYTGELFF.

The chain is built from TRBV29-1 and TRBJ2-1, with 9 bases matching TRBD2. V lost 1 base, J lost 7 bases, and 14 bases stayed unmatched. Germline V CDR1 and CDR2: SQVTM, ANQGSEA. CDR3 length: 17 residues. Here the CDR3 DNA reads TGCAGCGTTGAAGGGGTTAGCGGGAGTGGGCATGGGAATGAGCAGTTCTTC. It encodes CSVEGVSGSGHGNEQFF.

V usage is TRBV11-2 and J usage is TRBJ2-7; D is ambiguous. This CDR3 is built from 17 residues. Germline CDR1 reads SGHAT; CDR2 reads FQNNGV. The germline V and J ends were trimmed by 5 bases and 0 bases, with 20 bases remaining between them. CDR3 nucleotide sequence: TGTGCCAGCAGCCGAACCGGTTGGCAGACTCTCTCCTACGAGCAGTACTTC. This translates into CASSRTGWQTLSYEQYF.

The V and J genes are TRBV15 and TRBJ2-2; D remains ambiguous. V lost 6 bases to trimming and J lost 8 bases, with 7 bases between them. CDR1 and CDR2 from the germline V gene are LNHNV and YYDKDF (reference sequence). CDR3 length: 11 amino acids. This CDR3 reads CATRRLGELFF. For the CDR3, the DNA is TGTGCCACCAGAAGATTAGGGGAGCTGTTTTTT.

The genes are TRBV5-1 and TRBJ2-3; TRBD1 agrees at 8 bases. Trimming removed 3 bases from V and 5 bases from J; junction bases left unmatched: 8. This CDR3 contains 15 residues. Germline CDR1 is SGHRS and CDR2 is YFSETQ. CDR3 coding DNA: TGCGCCAGCAGCTCCAGGGGGCTGGGACAAGATACGCAGTATTTT. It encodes CASSSRGLGQDTQYF. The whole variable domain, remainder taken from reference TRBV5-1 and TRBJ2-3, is KAGVTQTPRYLIKTRGQQVTLSCSPISGHRSVSWYQQTPGQGLQFLFEYFSETQRNKGNFPGRFSGRQFSNSRSEMNVSTLELGDSALYLCASSSRGLGQDTQYFGPGTRLTVL.

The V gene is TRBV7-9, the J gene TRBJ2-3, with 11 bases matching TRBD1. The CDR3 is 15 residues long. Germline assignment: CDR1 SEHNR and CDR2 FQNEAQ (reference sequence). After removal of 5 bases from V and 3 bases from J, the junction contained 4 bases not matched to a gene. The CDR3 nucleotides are TGTGCCAGCAGCCGGGGGACAGGGGGAACAGATACGCAGTATTTT. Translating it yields CASSRGTGGTDTQYF.

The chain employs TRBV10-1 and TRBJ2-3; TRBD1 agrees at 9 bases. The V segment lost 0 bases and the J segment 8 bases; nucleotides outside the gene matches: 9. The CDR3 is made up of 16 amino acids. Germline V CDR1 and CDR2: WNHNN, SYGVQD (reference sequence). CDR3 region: CASSESIGQGFGTQYF. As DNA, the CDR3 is TGCGCCAGCAGTGAGTCGATCGGACAGGGGTTCGGTACGCAGTATTTT.

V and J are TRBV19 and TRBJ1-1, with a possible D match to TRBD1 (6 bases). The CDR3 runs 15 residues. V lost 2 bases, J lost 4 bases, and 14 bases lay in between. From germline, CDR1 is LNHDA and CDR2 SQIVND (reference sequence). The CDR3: CASSIPGVILTEAFF. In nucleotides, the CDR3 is TGTGCCAGTAGTATACCAGGGGTAATCCTCACTGAAGCTTTCTTT.

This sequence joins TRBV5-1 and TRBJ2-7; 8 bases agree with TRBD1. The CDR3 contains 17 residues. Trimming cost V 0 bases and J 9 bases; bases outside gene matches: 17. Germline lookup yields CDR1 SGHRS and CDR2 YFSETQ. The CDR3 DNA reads TGCGCCAGCAGCTTGGGGGACAGGTTCAATTCCTACGATTGGCAGTACTTC. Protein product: CASSLGDRFNSYDWQYF.

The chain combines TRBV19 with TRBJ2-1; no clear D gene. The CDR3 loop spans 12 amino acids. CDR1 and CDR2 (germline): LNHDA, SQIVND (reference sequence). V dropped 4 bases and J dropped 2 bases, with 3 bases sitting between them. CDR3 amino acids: CASSTAYNEQFF. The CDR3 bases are TGTGCCAGTAGTACAGCCTACAATGAGCAGTTCTTC. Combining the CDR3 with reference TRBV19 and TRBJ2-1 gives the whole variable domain DGGITQSPKYLFRKEGQNVTLSCEQNLNHDAMYWYRQDPGQGLRLIYYSQIVNDFQKGDIAEGYSVSREKKESFPLTVTSAQKNPTAFYLCASSTAYNEQFFGPGTRLTVL.

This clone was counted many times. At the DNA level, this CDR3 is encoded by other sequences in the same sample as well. CDR3 nucleotides: TGCGCCAGCAGTGAGGCGGGAGGCCGCCACGAGCAGTACTTC. Its protein is CASSEAGGRHEQYF. The V call is TRBV10-2, the J call TRBJ2-7; 8 nucleotides line up with TRBD2. Germline trimming cut 2 bases from V and 5 bases from J; bases unmatched to any gene: 5. The CDR3 is 14 amino acids. Germline-derived CDR1 and CDR2 are WSHSY and SAAADI.

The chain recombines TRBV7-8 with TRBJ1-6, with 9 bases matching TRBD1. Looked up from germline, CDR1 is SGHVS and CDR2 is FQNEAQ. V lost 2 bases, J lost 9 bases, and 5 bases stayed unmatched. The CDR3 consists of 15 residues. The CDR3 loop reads CASSLRQGDGSPLHF. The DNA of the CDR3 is TGTGCCAGCAGCTTACGACAGGGGGATGGTTCACCCCTCCACTTT.

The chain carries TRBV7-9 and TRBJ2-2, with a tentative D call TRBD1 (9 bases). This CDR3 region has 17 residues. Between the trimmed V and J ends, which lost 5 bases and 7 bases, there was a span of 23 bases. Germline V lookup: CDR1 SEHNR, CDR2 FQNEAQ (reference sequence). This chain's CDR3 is CASSPTGGTGTLGELFF. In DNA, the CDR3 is TGTGCCAGCAGCCCCACGGGGGGGACAGGGACGCTCGGGGAGCTGTTTTTT.

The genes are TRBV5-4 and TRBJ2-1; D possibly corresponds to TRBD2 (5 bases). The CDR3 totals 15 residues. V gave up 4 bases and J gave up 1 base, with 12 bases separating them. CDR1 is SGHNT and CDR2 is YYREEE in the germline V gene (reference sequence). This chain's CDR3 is CASSGRVRSYNEQFF. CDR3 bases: TGTGCCAGCAGCGGGCGGGTGAGGTCCTACAATGAGCAGTTCTTC. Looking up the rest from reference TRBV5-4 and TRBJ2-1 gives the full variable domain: ETGVTQSPTHLIKTRGQQVTLRCSSQSGHNTVSWYQQALGQGPQFIFQYYREEENGRGNFPPRFSGLQFPNYSSELNVNALELDDSALYLCASSGRVRSYNEQFFGPGTRLTVL.

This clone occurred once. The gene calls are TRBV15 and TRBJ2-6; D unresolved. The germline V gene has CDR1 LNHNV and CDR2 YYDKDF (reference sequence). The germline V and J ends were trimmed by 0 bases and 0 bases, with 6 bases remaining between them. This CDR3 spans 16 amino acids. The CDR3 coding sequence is TGTGCCACCAGCAGAGATCAGGACTCTGGGGCCAACGTCCTGACTTTC. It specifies CATSRDQDSGANVLTF.

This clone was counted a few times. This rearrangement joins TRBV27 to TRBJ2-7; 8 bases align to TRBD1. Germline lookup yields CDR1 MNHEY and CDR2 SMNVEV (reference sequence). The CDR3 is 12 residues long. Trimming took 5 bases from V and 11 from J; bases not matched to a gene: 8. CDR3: CASSPGQGGKYF. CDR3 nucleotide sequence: TGTGCCAGCAGTCCCGGACAGGGTGGGAAGTACTTC.

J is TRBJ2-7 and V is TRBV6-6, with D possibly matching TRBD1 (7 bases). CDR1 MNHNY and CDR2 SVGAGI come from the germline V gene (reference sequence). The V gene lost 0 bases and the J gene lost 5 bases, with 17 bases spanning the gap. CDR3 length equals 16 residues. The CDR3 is CASSYSGQGGYDEQYF. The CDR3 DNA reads TGTGCCAGCAGTTACTCGGGGCAGGGGGGTTACGACGAGCAGTACTTC.

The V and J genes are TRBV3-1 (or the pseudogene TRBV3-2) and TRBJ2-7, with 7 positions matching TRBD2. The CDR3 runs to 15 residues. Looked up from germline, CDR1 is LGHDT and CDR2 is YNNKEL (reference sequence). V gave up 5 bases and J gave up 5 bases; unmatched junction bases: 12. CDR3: CASSYLTSNPNEQYF. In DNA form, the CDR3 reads TGTGCCAGCAGCTACCTGACTAGCAACCCCAACGAGCAGTACTTC.

The CDR3 nucleotides are TGTGCCAGCAGCTTAGTATCGACGGGCTCCTACAATGAGCAGTTCTTC. This gives the protein CASSLVSTGSYNEQFF. The chain combines TRBV7-2 with TRBJ2-1; D unresolved. Trimming stripped 1 base from V and 0 bases from J, with 10 bases between. The germline gives CDR1 SGHTA, CDR2 FQGNSA. The CDR3 is made up of 16 amino acids.

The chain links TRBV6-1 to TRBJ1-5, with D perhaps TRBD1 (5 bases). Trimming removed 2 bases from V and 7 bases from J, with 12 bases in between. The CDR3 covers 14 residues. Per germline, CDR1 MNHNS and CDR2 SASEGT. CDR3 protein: CASSEPGWTQPQHF. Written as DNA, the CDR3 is TGTGCCAGCAGTGAACCAGGGTGGACCCAGCCCCAGCATTTT.

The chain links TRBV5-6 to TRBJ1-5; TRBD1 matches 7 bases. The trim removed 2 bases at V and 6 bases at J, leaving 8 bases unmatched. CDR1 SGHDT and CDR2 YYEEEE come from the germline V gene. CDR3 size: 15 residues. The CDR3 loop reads CASSFGGQDGQPQHF. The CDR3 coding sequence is TGTGCCAGCAGCTTCGGAGGACAGGACGGTCAGCCCCAGCATTTT.

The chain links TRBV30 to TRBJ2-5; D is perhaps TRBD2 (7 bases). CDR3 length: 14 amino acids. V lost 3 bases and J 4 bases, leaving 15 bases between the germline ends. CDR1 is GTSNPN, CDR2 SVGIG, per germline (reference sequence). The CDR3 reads CAWRGLGGGETQYF. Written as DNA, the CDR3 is TGTGCCTGGAGGGGTCTAGGGGGGGGAGAGACCCAGTACTTC.

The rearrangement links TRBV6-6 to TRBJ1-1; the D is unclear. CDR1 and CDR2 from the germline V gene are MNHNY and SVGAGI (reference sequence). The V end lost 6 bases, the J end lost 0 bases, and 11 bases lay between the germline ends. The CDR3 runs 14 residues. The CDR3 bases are TGTGCCAGCAGGCTAGGTCGGGTGAACACTGAAGCTTTCTTT. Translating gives CASRLGRVNTEAFF.

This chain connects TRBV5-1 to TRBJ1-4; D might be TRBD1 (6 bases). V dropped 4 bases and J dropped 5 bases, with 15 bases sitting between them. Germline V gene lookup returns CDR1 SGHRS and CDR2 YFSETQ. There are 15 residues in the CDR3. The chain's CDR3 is CASSPMGAVNEKLFF. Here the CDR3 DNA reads TGCGCCAGCAGCCCGATGGGGGCGGTCAATGAAAAACTGTTTTTT.

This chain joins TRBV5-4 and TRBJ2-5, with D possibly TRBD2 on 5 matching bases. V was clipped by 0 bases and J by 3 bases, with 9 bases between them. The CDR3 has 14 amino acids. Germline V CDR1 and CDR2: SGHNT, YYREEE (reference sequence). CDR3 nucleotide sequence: TGTGCCAGCAGCTTGGCCGGGGTTGAAGAGACCCAGTACTTC. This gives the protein CASSLAGVEETQYF. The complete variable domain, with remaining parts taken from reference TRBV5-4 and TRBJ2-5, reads ETGVTQSPTHLIKTRGQQVTLRCSSQSGHNTVSWYQQALGQGPQFIFQYYREEENGRGNFPPRFSGLQFPNYSSELNVNALELDDSALYLCASSLAGVEETQYFGPGTRLLVL.